This T cell receptor beta chain appears in the sequencing data of a study of long-term antiretroviral therapy in people with HIV. Points from the study as a whole: The data indicate that diversity increased after ART but remained below transplant donor controls. CDR3 length ranges were narrower in HIV repertoires than in controls. Clonal expansions arising prior to ART prevailed in the repertoire at every time point.

They ran version v3.0 of the immunoSEQ assay at survey level. Sequenced by immunoSEQ multiplex PCR; TCRdb stores in-frame clones only, minus some. Of about 25,000 clones in the sample, 90% to 95% were seen once. The CDR3 has 16 residues. V was trimmed by 1 base and J by 0 bases, leaving 12 bases between them. From germline, CDR1 is MGHRA and CDR2 YSYEKL. A remark on this clone: Its specificity is not known.

The sequence was obtained from a woman in her thirties or forties with HIV. V and J are TRBV4-1 and TRBJ1-1; D call uncertain. Specimen: unsorted PBMCs, collected 7.6 years after starting antiretroviral therapy. This chain's CDR3 is CASSQGVGLMNTEAFF. The CDR3 DNA sequence: TGCGCCAGCAGCCAAGGAGTAGGGCTCATGAACACTGAAGCTTTCTTT.